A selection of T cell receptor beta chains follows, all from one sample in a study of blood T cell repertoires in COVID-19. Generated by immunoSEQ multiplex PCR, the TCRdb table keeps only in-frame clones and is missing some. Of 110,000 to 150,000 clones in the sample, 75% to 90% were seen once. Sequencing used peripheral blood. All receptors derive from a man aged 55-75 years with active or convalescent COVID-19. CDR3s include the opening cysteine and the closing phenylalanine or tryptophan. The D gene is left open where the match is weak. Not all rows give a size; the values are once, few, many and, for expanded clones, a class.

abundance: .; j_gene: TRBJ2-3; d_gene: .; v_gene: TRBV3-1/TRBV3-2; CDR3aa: CASSQEGLLTDTQYF; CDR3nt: TGTGCCAGCAGCCAAGAGGGACTTCTCACAGATACGCAGTATTTT
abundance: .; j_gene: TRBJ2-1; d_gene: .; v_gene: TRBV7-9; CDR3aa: CASSLVQGPVVEQFF; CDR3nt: TGTGCCAGCAGCTTAGTACAGGGACCCGTTGTGGAGCAGTTCTTC
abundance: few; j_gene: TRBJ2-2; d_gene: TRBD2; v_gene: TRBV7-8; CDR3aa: CASRPTSGGAVYTGELFF; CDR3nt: TGTGCCAGCAGGCCGACTAGCGGGGGGGCAGTATACACCGGGGAGCTGTTTTTT
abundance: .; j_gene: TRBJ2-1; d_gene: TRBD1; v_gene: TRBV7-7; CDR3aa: CASSPMLTGSSYNEQFF; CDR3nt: TGTGCCAGCAGCCCCATGCTGACAGGGAGCTCCTACAATGAGCAGTTCTTC
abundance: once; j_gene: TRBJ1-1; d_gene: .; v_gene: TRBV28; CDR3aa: CASRPTGNTEAFF; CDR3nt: TGTGCCAGCAGGCCGACAGGAAACACTGAAGCTTTCTTT
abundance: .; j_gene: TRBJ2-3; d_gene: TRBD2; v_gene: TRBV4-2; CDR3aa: CASSQSGLAGHRTDTQYF; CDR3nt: TGTGCCAGCAGCCAGAGTGGTCTAGCGGGACATCGCACAGATACGCAGTATTTT
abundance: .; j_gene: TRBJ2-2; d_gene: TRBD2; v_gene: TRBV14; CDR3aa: CASSPSGNTGELFF; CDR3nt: TGTGCCAGCAGCCCTAGCGGGAACACCGGGGAGCTGTTTTTT
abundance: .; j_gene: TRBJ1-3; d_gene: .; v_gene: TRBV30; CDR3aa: CAWPRGLSSGNTIYF; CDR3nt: TGTGCCTGGCCAAGGGGCTTAAGCTCTGGAAACACCATATATTTT
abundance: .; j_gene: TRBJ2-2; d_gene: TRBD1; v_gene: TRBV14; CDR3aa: CASSHGTGVLLGELFF; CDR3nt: TGTGCCAGCAGCCACGGGACAGGGGTCCTCCTCGGGGAGCTGTTTTTT
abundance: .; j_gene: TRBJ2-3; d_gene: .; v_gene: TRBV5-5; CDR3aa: CASSLDAADTQYF; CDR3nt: TGTGCCAGCAGCCTTGACGCGGCTGATACGCAGTATTTT
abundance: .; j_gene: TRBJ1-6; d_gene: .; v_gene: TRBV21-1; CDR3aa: CASTSWGYSYNSPLHF; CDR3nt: TGTGCCAGCACCTCGTGGGGCTACTCCTATAATTCACCCCTCCACTTT
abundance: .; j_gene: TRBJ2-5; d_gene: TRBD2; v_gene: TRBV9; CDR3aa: CASSPLAAGQETQYF; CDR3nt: TGTGCCAGCAGCCCGCTAGCGGCTGGACAAGAGACCCAGTACTTC
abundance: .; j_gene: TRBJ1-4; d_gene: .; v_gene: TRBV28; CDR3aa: CASSLGATNEKLFF; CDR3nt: TGTGCCAGCAGTTTGGGGGCTACTAATGAAAAACTGTTTTTT
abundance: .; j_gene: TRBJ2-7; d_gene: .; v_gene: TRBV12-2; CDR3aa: CASRLDSGGPPAHEQYF; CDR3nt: TGTGCAAGTCGCTTAGATAGCGGGGGGCCGCCGGCCCACGAGCAGTACTTC
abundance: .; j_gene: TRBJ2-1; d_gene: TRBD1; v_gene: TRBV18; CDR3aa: CASSGTETYPSSYNEQFF; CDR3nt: TGTGCCAGCTCGGGGACAGAAACCTACCCCAGCTCCTACAATGAGCAGTTCTTC
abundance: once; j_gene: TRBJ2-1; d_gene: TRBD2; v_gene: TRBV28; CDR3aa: CASSGLASFPGEQFF; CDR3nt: TGTGCCAGCAGCGGACTAGCGTCTTTTCCGGGTGAGCAGTTCTTC
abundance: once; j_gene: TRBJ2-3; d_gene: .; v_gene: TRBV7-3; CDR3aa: CASSVQGPPAPDTQYF; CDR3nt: TGTGCCAGCAGCGTTCAGGGTCCCCCGGCACCAGATACGCAGTATTTT
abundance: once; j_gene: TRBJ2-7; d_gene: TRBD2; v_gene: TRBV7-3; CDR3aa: CASTIQGRGNCYEQYF; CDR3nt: TGTGCCAGCACCATCCAAGGGAGGGGTAATTGCTACGAGCAGTACTTC
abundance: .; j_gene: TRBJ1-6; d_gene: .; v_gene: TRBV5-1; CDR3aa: CASSGQGNSPLHF; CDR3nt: TGCGCCAGCAGCGGGCAGGGCAATTCACCCCTCCACTTT
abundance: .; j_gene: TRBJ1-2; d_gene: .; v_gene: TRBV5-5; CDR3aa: CASSLGQNYGYTF; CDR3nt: TGTGCCAGCAGCTTAGGACAGAACTATGGCTACACCTTC
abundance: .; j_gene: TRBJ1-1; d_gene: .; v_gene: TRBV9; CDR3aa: CASSVGLGVNTEAFF; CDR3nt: TGTGCCAGCAGCGTAGGCTTAGGAGTGAACACTGAAGCTTTCTTT
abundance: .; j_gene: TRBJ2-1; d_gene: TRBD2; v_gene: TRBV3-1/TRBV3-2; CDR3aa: CASSRSGRAYNEQFF; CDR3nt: TGTGCCAGCAGCCGTAGCGGGAGGGCTTACAATGAGCAGTTCTTC
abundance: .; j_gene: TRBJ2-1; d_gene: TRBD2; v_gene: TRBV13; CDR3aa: CASSNERSSGDEQFF; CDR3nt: TGTGCCAGCAGCAACGAAAGGTCTAGCGGGGATGAGCAGTTCTTC
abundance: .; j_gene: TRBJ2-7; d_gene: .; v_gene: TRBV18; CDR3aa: CASSPGQGQDEQYF; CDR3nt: TGTGCCAGCTCACCGGGTCAGGGTCAGGACGAGCAGTACTTC
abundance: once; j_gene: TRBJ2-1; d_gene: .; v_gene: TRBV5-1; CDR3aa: CASSLGGSYNEQFF; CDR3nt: TGCGCCAGCAGCCTGGGCGGCTCCTACAATGAGCAGTTCTTC
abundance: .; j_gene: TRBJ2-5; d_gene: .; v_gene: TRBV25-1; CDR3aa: CASSVAGSLQETQYF; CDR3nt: TGTGCCAGCAGTGTGGCGGGGTCACTACAAGAGACCCAGTACTTC
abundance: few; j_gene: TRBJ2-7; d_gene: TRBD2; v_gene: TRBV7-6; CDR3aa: CASRGGLAGTYSYEQYF; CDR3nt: TGTGCCAGCAGGGGAGGACTAGCGGGGACCTACTCCTACGAGCAGTACTTC
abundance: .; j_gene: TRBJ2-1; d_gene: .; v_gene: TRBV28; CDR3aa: CASSTGLYNEQFF; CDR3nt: TGTGCCAGCAGTACAGGACTATACAATGAGCAGTTCTTC
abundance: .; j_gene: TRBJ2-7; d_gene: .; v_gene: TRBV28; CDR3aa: CASSSSGGQSYEQYF; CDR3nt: TGTGCCAGCAGTTCCTCGGGTGGACAGTCCTACGAGCAGTACTTC
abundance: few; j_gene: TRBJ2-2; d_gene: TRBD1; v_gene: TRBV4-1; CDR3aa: CASSRTGVTGELFF; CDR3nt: TGCGCCAGCAGCCGGACAGGGGTAACCGGGGAGCTGTTTTTT
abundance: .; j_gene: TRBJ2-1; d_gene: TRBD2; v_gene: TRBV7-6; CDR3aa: CASSAWSSGRTNEQFF; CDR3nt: TGTGCCAGCAGCGCTTGGTCCAGCGGGAGGACAAATGAGCAGTTCTTC
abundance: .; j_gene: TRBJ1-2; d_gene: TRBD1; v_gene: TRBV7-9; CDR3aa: CASLPVPSPGQSYGYTF; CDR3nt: TGTGCCAGCCTCCCCGTTCCATCCCCGGGACAGAGTTATGGCTACACCTTC
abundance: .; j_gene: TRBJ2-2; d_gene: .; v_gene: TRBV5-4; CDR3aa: CASSLGTHSNTGELFF; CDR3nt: TGTGCCAGCAGCTTAGGGACACATTCGAACACCGGGGAGCTGTTTTTT
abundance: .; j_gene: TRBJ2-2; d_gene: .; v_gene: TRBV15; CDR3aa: CATSGGGPNTGELFF; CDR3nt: TGTGCCACCAGCGGAGGGGGCCCAAACACCGGGGAGCTGTTTTTT
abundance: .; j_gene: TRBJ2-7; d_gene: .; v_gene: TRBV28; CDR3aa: CASSFSGGGYEQYF; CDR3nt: TGTGCCAGCAGTTTTTCCGGCGGAGGCTACGAGCAGTACTTC
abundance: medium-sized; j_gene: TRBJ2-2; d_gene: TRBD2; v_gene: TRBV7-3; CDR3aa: CASSSGLAGVGTGELFF; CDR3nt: TGTGCCAGCAGCTCGGGACTAGCGGGAGTGGGAACCGGGGAGCTGTTTTTT
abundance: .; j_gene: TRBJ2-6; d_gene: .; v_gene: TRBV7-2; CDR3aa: CASSPRGARNVLTF; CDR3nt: TGTGCCAGCAGCCCCAGGGGAGCCCGCAACGTCCTGACTTTC
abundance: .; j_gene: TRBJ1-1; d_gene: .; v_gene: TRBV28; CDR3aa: CASRGVGAFF; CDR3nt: TGTGCCAGTCGGGGGGTCGGGGCTTTCTTT
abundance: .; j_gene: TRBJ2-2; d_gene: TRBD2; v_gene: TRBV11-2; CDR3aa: CASSPLAGGVTGELFF; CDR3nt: TGTGCCAGCAGCCCCCTAGCGGGGGGGGTAACCGGGGAGCTGTTTTTT
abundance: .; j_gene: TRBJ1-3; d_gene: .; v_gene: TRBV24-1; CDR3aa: CATSEGVNSGNTIYF; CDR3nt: TGTGCCACCAGTGAAGGGGTGAACTCTGGAAACACCATATATTTT
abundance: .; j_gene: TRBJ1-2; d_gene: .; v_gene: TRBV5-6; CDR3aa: CASSIESSALGYTF; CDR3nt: TGTGCCAGCAGCATTGAGTCCTCTGCCCTGGGCTACACCTTC